Sequencing of this T cell receptor (beta chain) was carried out in a study of post-analysis software for immune sequencing data. About the study: Courses of disease covered relapsing-remitting, secondary progressive and progressive-relapsing multiple sclerosis.

CDR3 length: 16 amino acids. CDR1 is LGHDT and CDR2 is YNNKEL in the germline V gene (reference sequence). J gave up 5 bases and V 7 bases, and 16 bases lay outside the gene matches. Prepared libraries of TCR beta cDNA carried unique molecular identifiers. TCRdb independently ran MiXCR on the PCR reads; one entry per CDR3 protein. This sample yields roughly 670,000 distinct CDR3 sequences, of which 59% are seen a single time; 11% belongs to the top ten. As to this clonotype: Its specificity is not known.

Study conclusions and caveats: By F measure, samples from a shared preparation batch strongly co-clustered. The five TRBV segments detected at higher frequency in patients than in controls included TRBV5-6, TRBV5-1 and TRBV20-1.

The chain joins TRBV3-1 to TRBJ2-5; 7 nucleotides line up with TRBD1. This clonotype was sampled from a girl between 2 and 10 years old with multiple sclerosis. Sequences were obtained from blood. The CDR3 sequence: CASTPASRGLSETQYF. Written as DNA, the CDR3 is TGTGCCAGCACCCCAGCGTCCAGGGGGTTATCGGAGACCCAGTACTTC.